This TCR beta chain was identified during a study of blood T cells in healthy people across ages. CDR3 size: 13 residues. The V gene lost 3 bases and the J gene lost 3 bases, with 8 bases spanning the gap. Looked up from germline, CDR1 is LGHDT and CDR2 is YNNKEL (reference sequence). Sample-barcoded 5' priming and a J-beta primer mix drove a second PCR of 7 to 11 cycles. TCRdb passed the 5' RACE reads through MiXCR, listing each CDR3 protein once. Of 600,000 to 800,000 distinct CDR3 sequences listed, roughly 20% are singletons. This clonotype was found a few times. This clonotype was obtained from a man between 70 and 80 years old in good health. The sequenced sample consisted of blood. The chain joins TRBV3-1 to TRBJ2-5; D is uncertain. DNA of the CDR3: TGTGCCAGCAGCCAGTACGGAGAAGAGACCCAGTACTTC. It specifies CASSQYGEETQYF.